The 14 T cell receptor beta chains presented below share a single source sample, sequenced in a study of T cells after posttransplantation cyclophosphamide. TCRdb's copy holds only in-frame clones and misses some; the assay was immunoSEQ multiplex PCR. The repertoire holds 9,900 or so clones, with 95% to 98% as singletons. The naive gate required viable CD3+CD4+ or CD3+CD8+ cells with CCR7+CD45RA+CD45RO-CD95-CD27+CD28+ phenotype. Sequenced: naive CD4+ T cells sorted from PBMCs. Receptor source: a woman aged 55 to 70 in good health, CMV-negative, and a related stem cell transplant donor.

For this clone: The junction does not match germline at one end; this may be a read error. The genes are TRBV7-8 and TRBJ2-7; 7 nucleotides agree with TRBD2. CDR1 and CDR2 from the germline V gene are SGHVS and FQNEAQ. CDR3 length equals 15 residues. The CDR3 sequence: CASSLGASGRYGQYF. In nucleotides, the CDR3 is TGTGCCAGCAGCTTAGGGGCTAGCGGCAGATACGGGCAGTACTTC. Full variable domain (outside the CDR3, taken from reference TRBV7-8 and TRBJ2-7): GAGVSQSPRYKVAKRGQDVALRCDPISGHVSLFWYQQALGQGPEFLTYFQNEAQLDKSGLPSDRFFAERPEGSVSTLKIQRTQQEDSAVYLCASSLGASGRYGQYFGPGTRLTVT.

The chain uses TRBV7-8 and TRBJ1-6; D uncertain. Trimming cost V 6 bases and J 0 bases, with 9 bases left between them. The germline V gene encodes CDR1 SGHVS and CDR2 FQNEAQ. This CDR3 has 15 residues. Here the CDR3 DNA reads TGTGCCAGCAGGGAGCAGAGCTCCTATAATTCACCCCTCCACTTT. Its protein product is CASREQSSYNSPLHF.

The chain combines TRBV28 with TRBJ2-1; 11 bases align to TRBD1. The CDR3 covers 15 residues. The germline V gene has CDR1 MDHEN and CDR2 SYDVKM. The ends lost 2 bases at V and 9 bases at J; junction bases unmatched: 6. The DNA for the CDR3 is TGTGCCAGCAGTTTAGCCGGGACAGGGGGTGGTGAGCAGTTCTTC. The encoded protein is CASSLAGTGGGEQFF.

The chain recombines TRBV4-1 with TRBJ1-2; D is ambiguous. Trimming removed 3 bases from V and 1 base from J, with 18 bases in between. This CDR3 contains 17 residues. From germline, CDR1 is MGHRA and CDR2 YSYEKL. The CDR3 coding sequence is TGCGCCAGCAGCCATGTTGGCTCCTTGGGAGTTAACTATGGCTACACCTTC. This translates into CASSHVGSLGVNYGYTF.

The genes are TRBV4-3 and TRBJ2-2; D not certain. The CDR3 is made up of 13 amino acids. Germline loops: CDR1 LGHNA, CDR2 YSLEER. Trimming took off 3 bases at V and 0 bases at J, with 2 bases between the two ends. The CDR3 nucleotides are TGCGCCAGCAGCCACGCGAACACCGGGGAGCTGTTTTTT. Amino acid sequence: CASSHANTGELFF.

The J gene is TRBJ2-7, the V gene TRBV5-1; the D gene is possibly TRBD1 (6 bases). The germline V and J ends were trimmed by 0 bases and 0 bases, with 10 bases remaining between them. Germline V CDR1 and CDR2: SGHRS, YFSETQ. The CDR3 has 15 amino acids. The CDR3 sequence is CASSLGGQSSYEQYF. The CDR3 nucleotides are TGCGCCAGCAGCTTGGGAGGACAGAGCTCCTACGAGCAGTACTTC. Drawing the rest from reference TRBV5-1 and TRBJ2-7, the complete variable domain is KAGVTQTPRYLIKTRGQQVTLSCSPISGHRSVSWYQQTPGQGLQFLFEYFSETQRNKGNFPGRFSGRQFSNSRSEMNVSTLELGDSALYLCASSLGGQSSYEQYFGPGTRLTVT.

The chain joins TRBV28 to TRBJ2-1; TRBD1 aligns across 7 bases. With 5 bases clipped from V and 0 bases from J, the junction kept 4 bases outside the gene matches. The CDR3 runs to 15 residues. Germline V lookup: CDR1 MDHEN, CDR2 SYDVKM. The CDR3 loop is CASSMTGSSYNEQFF. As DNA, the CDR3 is TGTGCCAGCAGTATGACAGGGAGCTCCTACAATGAGCAGTTCTTC.

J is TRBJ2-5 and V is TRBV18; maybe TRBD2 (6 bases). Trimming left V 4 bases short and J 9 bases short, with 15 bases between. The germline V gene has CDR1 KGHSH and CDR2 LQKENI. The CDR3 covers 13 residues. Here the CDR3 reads CASSLQTGRPQYF. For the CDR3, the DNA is TGTGCCAGCTCACTTCAAACCGGGAGACCCCAGTACTTC.

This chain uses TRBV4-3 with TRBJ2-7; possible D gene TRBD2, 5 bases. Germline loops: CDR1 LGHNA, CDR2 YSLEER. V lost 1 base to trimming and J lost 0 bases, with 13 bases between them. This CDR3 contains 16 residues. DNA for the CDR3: TGCGCCAGCAGCCAAGGTGTCCGCGGACTCTCCTACGAGCAGTACTTC. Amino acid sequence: CASSQGVRGLSYEQYF.

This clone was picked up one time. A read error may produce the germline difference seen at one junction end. This CDR3 is CASSEGGGKQPQHF. DNA of the CDR3: TGTGCCAGCAGCGAGGGGGGGGGCAAACAGCCCCAGCATTTT. V usage is TRBV9 and J usage is TRBJ1-5; possibly TRBD1 for D (6 bases). Germline CDR1 reads SGDLS; CDR2 reads YYNGEE. This CDR3 comprises 14 residues.

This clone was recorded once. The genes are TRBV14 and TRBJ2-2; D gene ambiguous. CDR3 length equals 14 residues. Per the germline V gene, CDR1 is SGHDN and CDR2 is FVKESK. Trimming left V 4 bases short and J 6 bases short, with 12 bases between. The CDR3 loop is CASSPDMAAGELFF. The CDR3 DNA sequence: TGTGCCAGCAGCCCTGACATGGCCGCCGGGGAGCTGTTTTTT. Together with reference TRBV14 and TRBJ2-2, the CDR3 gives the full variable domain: EAGVTQFPSHSVIEKGQTVTLRCDPISGHDNLYWYRRVMGKEIKFLLHFVKESKQDESGMPNNRFLAERTGGTYSTLKVQPAELEDSGVYFCASSPDMAAGELFFGEGSRLTVL.

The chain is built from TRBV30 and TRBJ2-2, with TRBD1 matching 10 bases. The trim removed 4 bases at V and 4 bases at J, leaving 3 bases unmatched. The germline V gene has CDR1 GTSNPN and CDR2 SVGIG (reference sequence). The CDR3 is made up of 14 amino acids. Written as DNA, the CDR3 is TGTGCCTGGACACGGACAGGGGGCACCGGGGAGCTGTTTTTT. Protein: CAWTRTGGTGELFF.

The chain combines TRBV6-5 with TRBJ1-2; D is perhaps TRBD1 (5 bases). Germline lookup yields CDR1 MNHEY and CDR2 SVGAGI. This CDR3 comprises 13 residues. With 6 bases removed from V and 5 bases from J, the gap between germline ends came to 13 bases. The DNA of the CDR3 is TGTGCCAGCAGCAGGGCAGGTTCATATGGCTACACCTTC. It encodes CASSRAGSYGYTF.

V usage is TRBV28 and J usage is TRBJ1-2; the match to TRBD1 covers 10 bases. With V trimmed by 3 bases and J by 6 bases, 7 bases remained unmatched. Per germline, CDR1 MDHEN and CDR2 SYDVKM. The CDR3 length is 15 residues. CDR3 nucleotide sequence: TGTGCCAGCAGTTTTAAGGGACAGGGGAAACATGGCTACACCTTC. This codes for CASSFKGQGKHGYTF.